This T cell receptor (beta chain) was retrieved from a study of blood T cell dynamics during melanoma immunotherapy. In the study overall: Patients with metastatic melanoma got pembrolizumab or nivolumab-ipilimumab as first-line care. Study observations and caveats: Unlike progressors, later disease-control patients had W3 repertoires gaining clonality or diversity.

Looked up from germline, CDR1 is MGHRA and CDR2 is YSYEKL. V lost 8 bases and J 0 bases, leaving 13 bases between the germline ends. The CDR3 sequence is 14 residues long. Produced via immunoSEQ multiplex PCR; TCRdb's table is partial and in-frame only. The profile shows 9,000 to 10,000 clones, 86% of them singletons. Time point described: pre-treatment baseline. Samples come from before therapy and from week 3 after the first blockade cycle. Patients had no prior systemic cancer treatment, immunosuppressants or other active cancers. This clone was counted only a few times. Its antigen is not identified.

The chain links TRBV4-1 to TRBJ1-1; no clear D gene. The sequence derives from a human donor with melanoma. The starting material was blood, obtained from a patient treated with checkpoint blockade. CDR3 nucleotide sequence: TGCGCCAGCCGCTTCAGGTTTCTGAACACTGAAGCTTTCTTT. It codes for CASRFRFLNTEAFF.